Shown below are 8 T cell receptor beta chains from a single sample sequenced in a study of spatial heterogeneity in lung cancer. The sample's time point: blood at routine non-recurrence follow-up after resection. Whole RNA obtained from tumor, nontumor lung or frozen PBMC underwent sequencing without sorting. MiXCR was run by TCRdb on the 5' RACE reads, yielding one entry per CDR3 protein. Altogether about 50,000 distinct CDR3 sequences are present, around 7.7% being singletons, with the ten largest covering approximately 40%. The sample consisted of PBMCs, taken at follow-up. All receptors derive from a female donor with early-stage non-small cell lung cancer.

A word on this clonotype: This may be a read error: a much more frequent sequence differs by one nucleotide. The V call is TRBV28, the J call TRBJ1-2; no clear D gene. CDR3 length: 14 amino acids. Germline assignment: CDR1 MDHEN and CDR2 SYDVKM. The CDR3 protein is CASSSGSTNYGYSF. The CDR3 nucleotides are TGTGCCAGCAGTTCCGGCAGTACTAACTATGGCTACAGCTTC.

Many counts were recorded for this clonotype. The DNA of the CDR3 is TGTGCCAGCAGTTTGCATTGGGACGCTGGAAACACCATATATTTT. Its protein is CASSLHWDAGNTIYF. The chain uses TRBV28 and TRBJ1-3; weak D call: TRBD1 (5 bases). The germline gives CDR1 MDHEN, CDR2 SYDVKM. Trimming removed 3 bases from V and 2 bases from J, with 11 bases in between. There are 15 residues in the CDR3. Based on the CDR3 plus reference TRBV28 and TRBJ1-3, the full variable domain is DVKVTQSSRYLVKRTGEKVFLECVQDMDHENMFWYRQDPGLGLRLIYFSYDVKMKEKGDIPEGYSVSREKKERFSLILESASTNQTSMYLCASSLHWDAGNTIYFGEGSWLTVV.

This clonotype showed up just a few times. The V and J genes are TRBV20-1 and TRBJ1-5; the D is unclear. Germline CDR1 and CDR2: DFQATT and SNEGSKA (reference sequence). Trimming pared 5 bases from V and 0 bases from J, leaving 14 bases between. CDR3 length: 15 amino acids. Here the CDR3 DNA reads TGCAGTGCTGGACGGAATTCCCATAGCAATCAGCCCCAGCATTTT. Translation gives CSAGRNSHSNQPQHF.

The CDR3 region is CASSHGQVLTNYGYTF. CDR3 DNA sequence: TGCGCCAGCAGCCATGGACAGGTCCTTACTAACTATGGCTACACCTTC. The chain couples TRBV5-1 to TRBJ1-2, with 7 bases that match TRBD1. This CDR3 is built from 16 residues. Trimming removed 4 bases from V and 0 bases from J; junction bases left unmatched: 9. Germline lookup yields CDR1 SGHRS and CDR2 YFSETQ.

The rearrangement links TRBV11-2 to TRBJ1-1; 10 bases line up with TRBD1. Trimming took 2 bases from V and 10 from J; bases not matched to a gene: 19. This CDR3 has 18 amino acids. Germline assignment: CDR1 SGHAT and CDR2 FQNNGV. Here the CDR3 DNA reads TGTGCCAGCAGCTTAAGTTTTAACCCCATAGACAGGGGGCTACGAGCTTTCTTT. Amino acids: CASSLSFNPIDRGLRAFF.

This clonotype came up many times. This rearrangement joins TRBV28 to TRBJ2-3; 7 bases align to TRBD1. CDR3 size: 17 residues. Germline CDR1 and CDR2: MDHEN and SYDVKM. With V trimmed by 5 bases and J by 5 bases, 16 bases remained unmatched. The CDR3 protein is CASSLRRDSTLKDTQYF. The CDR3 nucleotides read TGTGCCAGCAGTCTCCGTCGGGACAGCACTCTAAAAGATACGCAGTATTTT.

This clonotype was observed at least ten times. V gene TRBV4-3 combines with J gene TRBJ2-2, with 7 bases identical to TRBD2. The CDR3 totals 15 residues. Germline CDR1 and CDR2: LGHNA and YSLEER. V dropped 10 bases and J dropped 4; count of bases not matched to a gene: 12. CDR3 sequence reads: CATARGAGPTGELFF. The DNA for the CDR3 is TGCGCCACGGCAAGGGGAGCGGGACCCACCGGGGAGCTGTTTTTT.

Ten or more counts support this clonotype. The chain is built from TRBV4-1 and TRBJ1-3, with D perhaps matching TRBD1 (5 bases). With 2 bases removed from V and 9 bases from J, the gap between germline ends came to 14 bases. The CDR3 sequence is 14 residues long. The germline V gene has CDR1 MGHRA and CDR2 YSYEKL. The CDR3 DNA sequence: TGCGCCAGCAGCCAAAAAGAAGGGGCGGGCACCATATATTTT. This sequence encodes CASSQKEGAGTIYF.